Presented here are 30 T cell receptor beta chains from one specimen sequenced in a study of T cells after yellow fever vaccination. TCRdb reprocessed the 5' RACE reads via MiXCR and lists one record per CDR3 protein. The table has 200,000 to 300,000 distinct CDR3 sequences, 3.6% seen once. Sample: PBMCs, taken 15 days after the yellow fever booster vaccination. These TCRs come from a man younger than 35 who received the YFV17D yellow fever vaccine.

This clonotype was counted many times. The genes are TRBV7-2 and TRBJ2-3, with 7 bases identical to TRBD2. This CDR3 is built from 17 residues. J gave up 3 bases and V 4 bases, and 13 bases lay outside the gene matches. Germline CDR1 reads SGHTA; CDR2 reads FQGNSA. DNA for the CDR3: TGTGCCAGCAGCTACCGGAATTCTAGGCGGGAGACAGATACGCAGTATTTT. Its protein is CASSYRNSRRETDTQYF. Based on the CDR3 plus reference TRBV7-2 and TRBJ2-3, the full variable domain is GAGVSQSPSNKVTEKGKDVELRCDPISGHTALYWYRQSLGQGLEFLIYFQGNSAPDKSGLPSDRFSAERTGGSVSTLTIQRTQQEDSAVYLCASSYRNSRRETDTQYFGPGTRLTVL.

This clonotype was found many times. This rearrangement joins TRBV14 to TRBJ1-2; D is perhaps TRBD1 (5 bases). CDR3 length equals 19 residues. V was pared by 0 bases and J by 4 bases, with 24 bases between. Per the germline V gene, CDR1 is SGHDN and CDR2 is FVKESK. CDR3 nucleotides: TGTGCCAGCAGCCAAGAAGGGCGTCGCACCAGGGATCCCCGCTATGGCTACACCTTC. It codes for CASSQEGRRTRDPRYGYTF.

Regarding this clonotype: Just one base apart from a much larger clone, this may be a read error. In DNA, the CDR3 is TGCAGCGCCTGGACAGGGGTCCCCTCTGGGGCCCACGTCCTGACTTTC. The encoded protein is CSAWTGVPSGAHVLTF. This chain connects TRBV29-1 to TRBJ2-6, with 9 nucleotides matching TRBD1. Germline lookup yields CDR1 SQVTM and CDR2 ANQGSEA. There are 16 residues in the CDR3.

This clonotype was detected many times. The chain joins TRBV7-8 to TRBJ2-7, with D hard to call. This CDR3 region has 15 residues. CDR1 is SGHVS and CDR2 is FQNEAQ in the germline V gene. Trimming took off 1 base at V and 3 bases at J, with 13 bases between the two ends. CDR3 coding DNA: TGTGCCAGCAGCTTAGTCGCGTTCGACAACTACGAGCAGTACTTC. The encoded protein is CASSLVAFDNYEQYF. Combining the CDR3 with reference TRBV7-8 and TRBJ2-7 gives the whole variable domain GAGVSQSPRYKVAKRGQDVALRCDPISGHVSLFWYQQALGQGPEFLTYFQNEAQLDKSGLPSDRFFAERPEGSVSTLKIQRTQQEDSAVYLCASSLVAFDNYEQYFGPGTRLTVT.

This clonotype was observed many times. V and J are TRBV5-1 and TRBJ1-4, with 9 bases lining up with TRBD1. CDR3 length: 14 amino acids. CDR1 SGHRS and CDR2 YFSETQ come from the germline V gene. The V segment lost 2 bases and the J segment 7 bases; nucleotides outside the gene matches: 3. As DNA, the CDR3 is TGCGCCAGCAGCTTACAGGGGGCGGGTGAAAAACTGTTTTTT. Translating gives CASSLQGAGEKLFF.

This clonotype was seen a handful of times. V usage is TRBV11-2 and J usage is TRBJ2-5; maybe TRBD2 (6 bases). The CDR3 is 15 amino acids. CDR1 is SGHAT and CDR2 is FQNNGV in the germline V gene. Trimming shortened V by 4 bases and J by 4 bases, and 16 bases separated the two germline ends. This CDR3 is CASSSGEAGAETQYF. CDR3 nucleotide sequence: TGTGCCAGCAGCTCGGGGGAGGCCGGGGCAGAGACCCAGTACTTC.

This clonotype was observed at least ten times. This rearrangement joins TRBV5-1 to TRBJ1-1; 8 bases align to TRBD1. CDR3 size: 15 residues. The V gene's germline CDR1 is SGHRS and CDR2 YFSETQ. J lost 3 bases, V lost 4 bases, and 8 bases had no gene match. CDR3 DNA sequence: TGCGCCAGCAGCCTCCGGACAGGGAGGGACACTGAAGCTTTCTTT. Its protein product is CASSLRTGRDTEAFF.

This clonotype was seen many times. The gene calls are TRBV12-3 or TRBV12-4 and TRBJ1-2; D call uncertain. V dropped 5 bases and J dropped 4 bases, with 11 bases sitting between them. The CDR3 is made up of 13 amino acids. CDR3 sequence: CASSAGAIYGYTF. The CDR3 DNA sequence: TGTGCCAGCAGTGCCGGAGCCATCTATGGCTACACCTTC.

At least ten counts were recorded for this clonotype. The genes are TRBV29-1 and TRBJ1-2; a weak D match, TRBD1 (5 bases). The CDR3 has 12 residues. Germline CDR1 reads SQVTM; CDR2 reads ANQGSEA. V was clipped by 3 bases and J by 3 bases, with 8 bases between them. The chain's CDR3 is CSVERGDYGYTF. The CDR3 nucleotides read TGCAGCGTTGAGAGGGGCGACTATGGCTACACCTTC.

This clonotype has a count of ten or more. CDR3: CAISESRGNSNQPQHF. CDR3 nucleotide sequence: TGTGCCATCAGTGAGTCGAGGGGGAATAGCAATCAGCCCCAGCATTTT. The chain recombines TRBV10-3 with TRBJ1-5; weak D call: TRBD1 (6 bases). CDR1 is ENHRY and CDR2 is SYGVKD in the germline V gene. The CDR3 totals 16 residues. The germline V and J ends were trimmed by 0 bases and 0 bases, with 9 bases remaining between them.

This clonotype was seen ten or more times. The chain combines TRBV6-4 with TRBJ1-6; the D is unclear. The germline V and J ends were trimmed by 4 bases and 10 bases, with 11 bases remaining between them. CDR3 length: 13 residues. The germline V gene encodes CDR1 MRHNA and CDR2 SNTAGT. CDR3 region: CASSASFGSPLHF. The CDR3 coding sequence is TGTGCCAGCAGTGCCTCTTTTGGGTCACCCCTCCACTTT.

The sample holds many counts of this clonotype. The rearrangement uses TRBV7-2 and TRBJ2-2; D remains ambiguous. This CDR3 spans 15 amino acids. The V end lost 1 base, the J end lost 1 base, and 7 bases lay between the germline ends. In germline, CDR1 is SGHTA, CDR2 FQGNSA. The CDR3: CASSLVVGNTGELFF. The CDR3 nucleotides are TGTGCCAGCAGCTTAGTCGTCGGGAACACCGGGGAGCTGTTTTTT.

As regards this clonotype: Possible read error: a much larger clone is one base away. This sequence joins TRBV29-1 and TRBJ2-1; 8 nucleotides agree with TRBD2. J lost 14 bases, V lost 4 bases, and 16 bases had no gene match. In germline, CDR1 is SQVTM, CDR2 ANQGSEA. This CDR3 is built from 14 residues. This CDR3 is CSVGARQRGYEKFF. The CDR3 nucleotides read TGCAGCGTTGGGGCGAGGCAGCGGGGGTACGAGAAGTTCTTC.

This clonotype appeared a few times. The chain employs TRBV20-1 and TRBJ1-2; D might be TRBD1 (5 bases). The CDR3 extends over 12 amino acids. V lost 3 bases and J 6 bases, leaving 11 bases between the germline ends. CDR1 is DFQATT, CDR2 SNEGSKA, per germline (reference sequence). DNA for the CDR3: TGCAGTGCTAGCGAGGGGCCAAATGGCTACACCTTC. Translating it yields CSASEGPNGYTF.

This clonotype has ten or more counts. The chain has TRBV11-2 and TRBJ2-7; no clear D gene. This CDR3 has 13 amino acids. The V end was cut by 1 base, the J end by 4 bases, with 8 bases between. The germline CDR1 and CDR2 sequences are SGHAT and FQNNGV. CDR3 residues: CASSLVVGYEQYF. The CDR3 bases are TGTGCCAGCAGCTTAGTCGTCGGATACGAGCAGTACTTC. Together with reference TRBV11-2 and TRBJ2-7, the CDR3 gives the full variable domain: EAGVAQSPRYKIIEKRQSVAFWCNPISGHATLYWYQQILGQGPKLLIQFQNNGVVDDSQLPKDRFSAERLKGVDSTLKIQPAKLEDSAVYLCASSLVVGYEQYFGPGTRLTVT.

This clonotype was seen at least ten times. The chain is built from TRBV13 and TRBJ2-7, with 8 bases matching TRBD1. This CDR3 is built from 15 residues. Trimming took 6 bases from V and 0 from J; bases not matched to a gene: 7. CDR1 PRHDT and CDR2 FYEKMQ come from the germline V gene (reference sequence). The CDR3 DNA reads TGTGCCAGCAGTGACTGGACAGGGAGCTCCTACGAGCAGTACTTC. This codes for CASSDWTGSSYEQYF.

This clonotype was detected ten times or more. The rearrangement uses TRBV5-1 and TRBJ2-5; weak D call: TRBD1 (6 bases). Trimming pared 4 bases from V and 1 base from J, leaving 14 bases between. The CDR3 has 15 residues. CDR1 is SGHRS and CDR2 is YFSETQ in the germline V gene. CDR3 coding DNA: TGCGCCAGCAGCCCCCAGGGGCCAACCCAAGAGACCCAGTACTTC. Its protein is CASSPQGPTQETQYF.

In this sample, this clonotype turned up many times. V gene TRBV5-1 combines with J gene TRBJ2-2; 9 nucleotides match TRBD2. The CDR3 contains 17 residues. Germline CDR1 SGHRS, CDR2 YFSETQ. V was clipped by 0 bases and J by 1 base; unmatched bases: 4. This chain's CDR3 is CASSLANSGGNTGELFF. The CDR3 region has the DNA TGCGCCAGCAGCTTGGCCAATAGCGGGGGGAACACCGGGGAGCTGTTTTTT.

Concerning this clonotype itself: This may come from a read error, since a much larger clone is one base off. CDR3: CAWSRGGTVAFF. The CDR3, as DNA: TGTGCCTGGAGCAGGGGAGGCACTGTAGCTTTCTTT. The chain recombines TRBV30 with TRBJ1-1; TRBD1 might be the D (6 bases). CDR3 length equals 12 residues. Germline V gene sequence: CDR1 GTSNPN, CDR2 SVGIG (reference sequence).

The J gene is TRBJ2-1, the V gene TRBV5-1; D gene ambiguous. V was shortened by 0 bases and J by 9 bases, with 10 bases between the two germline ends. This CDR3 spans 13 amino acids. Germline V CDR1 and CDR2: SGHRS, YFSETQ. The DNA of the CDR3 is TGCGCCAGCAGCTTGGAAACCGACTCTGAGCAGTTCTTC. It is translated as CASSLETDSEQFF.

This clonotype was counted many times. The chain has TRBV7-6 and TRBJ2-1; 7 positions agree with TRBD1. V was clipped by 5 bases and J by 8 bases; unmatched bases: 12. Germline V lookup: CDR1 SGHVS, CDR2 FNYEAQ. CDR3 length: 15 amino acids. CDR3 amino acids: CASSPDRVKVDEQFF. The CDR3 nucleotides read TGTGCCAGCAGCCCTGACAGGGTAAAAGTGGATGAGCAGTTCTTC.

This clonotype was picked up many times. The CDR3 reads CASSPTGGDGYTF. CDR3 nucleotides: TGTGCCAGCAGCCCGACAGGTGGGGATGGCTACACCTTC. This chain connects TRBV12-3 or TRBV12-4 to TRBJ1-2; a weak D match, TRBD1 (6 bases). V was shortened by 6 bases and J by 6 bases, with 14 bases between the two germline ends. The CDR3 is made up of 13 amino acids.

Ten or more counts support this clonotype. The genes are TRBV3-1 and TRBJ1-1; TRBD1 matches at 8 bases. Germline loops: CDR1 LGHDT, CDR2 YNNKEL (reference sequence). This CDR3 comprises 13 residues. After removal of 4 bases from V and 5 bases from J, the junction contained 3 bases not matched to a gene. The CDR3: CASSPWTGTEAFF. The CDR3 DNA sequence: TGTGCCAGCAGCCCGTGGACAGGGACTGAAGCTTTCTTT.

This clonotype appeared many times. V is TRBV27 and J is TRBJ1-2; D perhaps matches TRBD1 (5 bases). The V end was cut by 8 bases, the J end by 0 bases, with 10 bases between. Germline V CDR1 and CDR2: MNHEY, SMNVEV (reference sequence). CDR3 length: 13 residues. In DNA, the CDR3 is TGTGCCAGCGGGGGGGACTCTAACTATGGCTACACCTTC. This encodes CASGGDSNYGYTF.

This clonotype was detected ten times or more. The chain joins TRBV2 to TRBJ2-1; D uncertain. Trimming took off 6 bases at V and 0 bases at J, with 9 bases between the two ends. CDR1 and CDR2 (germline): SNHLY, FYNNEI. This CDR3 region has 14 residues. CDR3 residues: CASRALSSYNEQFF. CDR3 nucleotide sequence: TGTGCCAGCAGGGCGCTAAGCTCCTACAATGAGCAGTTCTTC.

There are many counts of this clonotype. CDR3 in amino acids: CASSFGGSGYTF. The CDR3 bases are TGCGCCAGCAGCTTCGGTGGATCGGGCTACACCTTC. The rearrangement links TRBV5-1 to TRBJ1-2; D gene ambiguous. This CDR3 is 12 amino acids long. Germline CDR1 SGHRS, CDR2 YFSETQ. Trimming took off 2 bases at V and 8 bases at J, with 10 bases between the two ends.

This clonotype showed up many times. The rearrangement joins TRBV20-1 to TRBJ2-7; 7 positions match TRBD1. The CDR3 spans 11 residues. Germline values: CDR1 DFQATT, CDR2 SNEGSKA (reference sequence). V was clipped by 6 bases and J by 3 bases; unmatched bases: 2. The CDR3 here is CSAGQNYEQYF. The CDR3 nucleotides read TGCAGTGCGGGACAGAACTACGAGCAGTACTTC.

At least ten counts were recorded for this clonotype. The J gene is TRBJ2-5, the V gene TRBV19; no clear D. CDR1 and CDR2 from the germline V gene are LNHDA and SQIVND (reference sequence). The CDR3 loop spans 11 amino acids. The V end was cut by 5 bases, the J end by 7 bases, with 8 bases between. CDR3 sequence reads: CASSSSGTQYF. For the CDR3, the DNA is TGTGCCAGTAGTTCGTCTGGGACCCAGTACTTC.

Ten or more counts support this clonotype. The rearrangement uses TRBV7-2 and TRBJ2-5; D uncertain. V shed 5 bases and J shed 5 bases, with 9 bases lying between them. The CDR3 has 12 amino acids. Germline CDR1 SGHTA, CDR2 FQGNSA. CDR3 coding DNA: TGTGCCAGCAGCGTATCGAAGGAGACCCAGTACTTC. Its protein is CASSVSKETQYF.

This clonotype came up many times. V usage is TRBV5-5 and J usage is TRBJ2-4, with 7 bases lining up with TRBD1. The germline CDR1 and CDR2 sequences are SGHKS and YYEKEE (reference sequence). This CDR3 is built from 14 residues. V shed 4 bases and J 7 bases; nucleotides not matched to a gene: 8. CDR3 nucleotides: TGTGCCAGCAGCCGACGACAGGGTCCGAACATTCAGTACTTC. It specifies CASSRRQGPNIQYF.